Listed here are 24 T cell receptor beta chains from one sample, sequenced in a study of long-term antiretroviral therapy in people with HIV. Version v3.0 of the immunoSEQ assay ran at survey level. The method was immunoSEQ multiplex PCR; TCRdb's version includes in-frame clones alone and lacks a portion of them. The data hold 33,000 or so clones, with about four fifths observed a single time. The starting material was unsorted PBMCs, obtained 0.3 years after starting antiretroviral therapy. The receptors come from a man aged 18-30 years with HIV.

This clone has more than one count but fewer than ten. The chain recombines TRBV11-2 with TRBJ1-2; D is unclear. V gave up 6 bases and J gave up 8 bases, with 10 bases separating them. The CDR3 length is 11 residues. Looked up from germline, CDR1 is SGHAT and CDR2 is FQNNGV. The CDR3 coding sequence is TGTGCCAGCAGGGAGGGTAACGGCTACACCTTC. It specifies CASREGNGYTF.

The chain is built from TRBV2 and TRBJ2-7, with D possibly being TRBD1 or TRBD2 (6 bases each). V shed 10 bases and J shed 5 bases, with 15 bases lying between them. This CDR3 has 12 amino acids. Germline V gene lookup returns CDR1 SNHLY and CDR2 FYNNEI. CDR3 protein: CATQGGSDEQYF. The CDR3 nucleotides read TGTGCCACCCAAGGGGGGAGCGACGAGCAGTACTTC.

The rearrangement uses TRBV18 and TRBJ1-6; 9 bases are shared with TRBD1. Losses at the gene ends were 2 bases for V and 6 bases for J; bases not matched to a gene: 5. The CDR3 has 16 amino acids. The germline gives CDR1 KGHSH, CDR2 LQKENI. CDR3 nucleotides: TGTGCCAGCTCACCAAGGACAGGGGATGGTAATTCACCCCTCCACTTT. It codes for CASSPRTGDGNSPLHF.

This clone was observed a single time. This chain uses TRBV27 with TRBJ2-7; D not certain. Germline values: CDR1 MNHEY, CDR2 SMNVEV (reference sequence). The CDR3 has 13 amino acids. Trimming cost V 2 bases and J 2 bases, with 7 bases left between them. The CDR3: CASSLDPTYEQYF. The CDR3 region has the DNA TGTGCCAGCAGTTTAGACCCTACCTACGAGCAGTACTTC.

The rearrangement links TRBV11-2 to TRBJ1-2; 7 nucleotides line up with TRBD1. V gave up 1 base and J gave up 8 bases; unmatched junction bases: 4. CDR1 SGHAT and CDR2 FQNNGV come from the germline V gene. This CDR3 region has 13 residues. The CDR3 here is CASSLVQGGGYTF. CDR3 DNA: TGTGCCAGCAGCTTAGTGCAGGGGGGCGGCTACACCTTC.

The rearrangement uses TRBV28 and TRBJ2-7; D is unresolved. Germline V gene data show CDR1 as MDHEN and CDR2 as SYDVKM. The CDR3 covers 15 residues. Trimming shortened V by 3 bases and J by 3 bases, and 15 bases separated the two germline ends. CDR3 in amino acids: CASSLIRAPFYEQYF. The CDR3 DNA reads TGTGCCAGCAGTTTGATAAGGGCGCCATTCTACGAGCAGTACTTC. The full variable domain, completed using reference TRBV28 and TRBJ2-7, is DVKVTQSSRYLVKRTGEKVFLECVQDMDHENMFWYRQDPGLGLRLIYFSYDVKMKEKGDIPEGYSVSREKKERFSLILESASTNQTSMYLCASSLIRAPFYEQYFGPGTRLTVT.

This clone showed up just a few times. The rearrangement links TRBV4-3 to TRBJ2-1, with TRBD2 matching 14 bases. Germline lookup yields CDR1 LGHNA and CDR2 YSLEER. V lost 3 bases, J lost 14 bases, and 15 bases stayed unmatched. The CDR3 length is 17 residues. The CDR3 spells CASSQSAGTSGSDLEFF. The CDR3 DNA reads TGCGCCAGCAGCCAGAGTGCCGGGACTAGCGGGAGCGACCTTGAGTTCTTC.

This chain links TRBV28 with TRBJ2-1; tentative D call: TRBD2 (5 bases). The V and J ends lost 6 bases and 10 bases respectively, with 28 bases between them. The CDR3 has 17 amino acids. Germline V gene lookup returns CDR1 MDHEN and CDR2 SYDVKM. In DNA form, the CDR3 reads TGTGCCAGCAGCGCCCTTGAGGGATACAATACAAAAGGGGAGCAGTTCTTC. It is translated as CASSALEGYNTKGEQFF.

The genes are TRBV27 and TRBJ2-7, with D perhaps matching TRBD1 (5 bases). The germline gives CDR1 MNHEY, CDR2 SMNVEV (reference sequence). The CDR3 is 14 amino acids. V was pared by 6 bases and J by 6 bases, with 18 bases between. CDR3: CASRLTGDGGEQYF. The CDR3 DNA follows: TGTGCCAGCAGGCTAACAGGAGACGGTGGCGAGCAGTACTTC.

The chain couples TRBV19 to TRBJ1-5; D is unclear. Germline CDR1 reads LNHDA; CDR2 reads SQIVND (reference sequence). CDR3 length: 15 residues. V lost 2 bases and J 2 bases, leaving 10 bases between the germline ends. The CDR3 loop is CASSIQPRGNQPQHF. CDR3 bases: TGTGCCAGTAGTATACAACCGAGAGGCAATCAGCCCCAGCATTTT.

About this clone: One end of the junction is discordant with germline, which a read error may explain. The chain employs TRBV2 and TRBJ2-3, with TRBD1 as a possible D gene (6 bases). Germline V gene sequence: CDR1 SNHLY, CDR2 FYNNEI. CDR3 length equals 14 residues. The CDR3 coding sequence is TGTGCCACCAGTCGGACAGAGTTCACAGATACGCAGTATTTT. Translated, it gives CATSRTEFTDTQYF.

The chain combines TRBV10-3 with TRBJ2-5; D is undetermined. V gave up 11 bases and J gave up 9 bases, with 10 bases separating them. The CDR3 sequence is 9 residues long. CDR1 and CDR2 (germline): ENHRY, SYGVKD. The CDR3 loop reads CAPRPPQYF. The CDR3 DNA is TGTGCCCCACGGCCTCCCCAGTACTTC.

J is TRBJ1-1 and V is TRBV4-1, with D uncertain. Germline lookup yields CDR1 MGHRA and CDR2 YSYEKL. V shed 4 bases and J shed 2 bases, with 8 bases lying between them. The CDR3 loop spans 13 amino acids. In DNA, the CDR3 is TGCGCCAGCAGCCGGGGAGGAAACACTGAAGCTTTCTTT. Translating it yields CASSRGGNTEAFF.

The chain employs TRBV18 and TRBJ1-2, with TRBD1 as a possible D gene (5 bases). Germline lookup yields CDR1 KGHSH and CDR2 LQKENI. The germline V and J ends were trimmed by 5 bases and 10 bases, with 20 bases remaining between them. The CDR3 is 14 amino acids. CDR3 nucleotides: TGTGCCAGCTCATCTACGGGACGGGGTCAAGTCTACACCTTC. It translates to CASSSTGRGQVYTF.

This sequence joins TRBV9 and TRBJ2-1; TRBD2 might be the D (7 bases). This CDR3 has 15 amino acids. The V end lost 8 bases, the J end lost 1 base, and 16 bases lay between the germline ends. Germline V gene sequence: CDR1 SGDLS, CDR2 YYNGEE. The CDR3, as DNA: TGTGCCAGTACACCGGGGGGCATATCCTACAATGAGCAGTTCTTC. Its protein is CASTPGGISYNEQFF. Supplemented by reference TRBV9 and TRBJ2-1, the full variable domain reads DSGVTQTPKHLITATGQRVTLRCSPRSGDLSVYWYQQSLDQGLQFLIQYYNGEERAKGNILERFSAQQFPDLHSELNLSSLELGDSALYFCASTPGGISYNEQFFGPGTRLTVL.

The V gene is TRBV2, the J gene TRBJ1-4; 9 nucleotides align to TRBD1. The ends lost 5 bases at V and 7 bases at J; junction bases unmatched: 5. The CDR3 contains 14 residues. From germline, CDR1 is SNHLY and CDR2 FYNNEI. The CDR3 nucleotides are TGTGCCAGCAGTCCGGGACAGGGAGGTGAAAAACTGTTTTTT. This gives the protein CASSPGQGGEKLFF.

The chain employs TRBV28 and TRBJ1-2; a possible D gene is TRBD1 (6 bases). The V end lost 3 bases, the J end lost 5 bases, and 19 bases lay between the germline ends. From germline, CDR1 is MDHEN and CDR2 SYDVKM. The CDR3 runs to 16 residues. CDR3 nucleotides: TGTGCCAGCAGTTTCAACAGGGTTGGGGCAACTTATGGCTACACCTTC. It yields the protein CASSFNRVGATYGYTF.

The rearrangement links TRBV9 to TRBJ1-4, with D hard to call. The CDR3 is 13 amino acids. V lost 7 bases to trimming and J lost 5 bases, with 12 bases between them. CDR1 SGDLS and CDR2 YYNGEE come from the germline V gene. DNA of the CDR3: TGTGCCAGCGGAAATGATGGGAATGAAAAACTGTTTTTT. This sequence encodes CASGNDGNEKLFF.

The chain has TRBV6-5 and TRBJ2-7; D remains ambiguous. Germline loops: CDR1 MNHEY, CDR2 SVGAGI. Trimming left V 8 bases short and J 0 bases short, with 17 bases between. The CDR3 has 15 residues. The CDR3 protein is CASQDFLGSSYEQYF. In nucleotides, the CDR3 is TGTGCCAGCCAGGATTTTCTCGGAAGCTCCTACGAGCAGTACTTC.

The chain has TRBV19 and TRBJ1-5; D uncertain. Deletions cut 1 base from V and 3 bases from J, with 10 bases between. The germline V gene encodes CDR1 LNHDA and CDR2 SQIVND (reference sequence). This CDR3 has 15 residues. Here the CDR3 reads CASSIGTAPNQPQHF. For the CDR3, the DNA is TGTGCCAGTAGTATAGGAACAGCTCCCAATCAGCCCCAGCATTTT. The complete variable domain, with remaining parts taken from reference TRBV19 and TRBJ1-5, reads DGGITQSPKYLFRKEGQNVTLSCEQNLNHDAMYWYRQDPGQGLRLIYYSQIVNDFQKGDIAEGYSVSREKKESFPLTVTSAQKNPTAFYLCASSIGTAPNQPQHFGDGTRLSIL.

The genes are TRBV18 and TRBJ1-5; 8 bases fit TRBD1. Losses at the gene ends were 0 bases for V and 10 bases for J; bases not matched to a gene: 17. This CDR3 contains 18 residues. The germline gives CDR1 KGHSH, CDR2 LQKENI. The CDR3 sequence is CASSPPGSSRGREGPQHF. The CDR3, as DNA: TGTGCCAGCTCACCACCCGGGTCGTCCAGGGGGCGTGAAGGACCCCAGCATTTT.

The chain joins TRBV4-3 to TRBJ2-7; the D is unclear. Germline assignment: CDR1 LGHNA and CDR2 YSLEER. The CDR3 totals 13 residues. Deletions cut 0 bases from V and 2 bases from J, with 5 bases between. As DNA, the CDR3 is TGCGCCAGCAGCCAAGATGTAGCCTACGAGCAGTACTTC. It encodes CASSQDVAYEQYF.

About this clone itself: Different DNA sequences within this sample yield the same CDR3. This rearrangement joins TRBV5-1 to TRBJ1-2, with D hard to call. The CDR3 is 12 residues long. Deletions cut 5 bases from V and 2 bases from J, with 7 bases between. Germline lookup yields CDR1 SGHRS and CDR2 YFSETQ. CDR3 DNA: TGCGCCAGCAGTGGGGAAAACTATGGCTACACCTTC. Protein product: CASSGENYGYTF.

The chain has TRBV6-4 and TRBJ1-6; D unclear. V lost 2 bases and J lost 5, with 4 bases in between. Germline V lookup: CDR1 MRHNA, CDR2 SNTAGT. The CDR3 spans 13 residues. The CDR3, as DNA: TGTGCCAGCAGTGACAGGGATAATTCACCCCTCCACTTT. This translates into CASSDRDNSPLHF.